Below, 9 T cell receptor beta chains from the same sample are listed, as sequenced in a study of blood T cells in healthy people across ages. A J-beta primer mix and a sample-barcoded 5' primer were used in a second PCR of about 7 to 12 cycles. MiXCR was run by TCRdb on the 5' RACE reads, yielding one entry per CDR3 protein. The table includes around 500,000 distinct CDR3 sequences, about 29% detected once. The sample was also reused in another study, on T cells of mothers and their children.

The source material was blood. The receptors originated from a boy younger than 10 in good health.

This clonotype was found a few times. The rearrangement joins TRBV29-1 to TRBJ1-5; D gene ambiguous. Trimming removed 3 bases at V and 5 bases at J, with 11 bases between. The CDR3 loop spans 13 amino acids. Germline V CDR1 and CDR2: SQVTM, ANQGSEA. CDR3 sequence: CSVEYSADQPQHF. The CDR3 bases are TGCAGCGTTGAGTATTCAGCGGATCAGCCCCAGCATTTT.

This clonotype was seen more than once but under ten times. CDR3 in DNA: TGTGCCACCAGCAGTCGACGGAACTACGAGCAGTACTTC. Protein: CATSSRRNYEQYF. The chain joins TRBV15 to TRBJ2-5; no reliable D call. The J call may be in error: the DNA end matches TRBJ2-7 better. The CDR3 is 13 residues long. Germline V lookup: CDR1 LNHNV, CDR2 YYDKDF (reference sequence).

This clonotype turned up a few times. Here the CDR3 DNA reads TGCGCCAGCCACAGCTTTAGCATGAACACTGAAGCTTTCTTT. This encodes CASHSFSMNTEAFF. The chain links TRBV5-1 to TRBJ1-1; D call uncertain. Trimming left V 7 bases short and J 0 bases short, with 13 bases between. Looked up from germline, CDR1 is SGHRS and CDR2 is YFSETQ. This CDR3 region has 14 residues.

The chain joins TRBV7-6 to TRBJ2-5; 14 bases agree with TRBD2. CDR3 size: 19 residues. With 2 bases clipped from V and 4 bases from J, the junction kept 12 bases outside the gene matches. The germline gives CDR1 SGHVS, CDR2 FNYEAQ. The CDR3 loop reads CASSLSPGLAGVGSETQYF. The CDR3 coding sequence is TGTGCCAGCAGCTTATCACCGGGACTAGCGGGGGTCGGGTCAGAGACCCAGTACTTC.

The sample holds one count of this clonotype. The rearrangement links TRBV20-1 to TRBJ1-5, with D uncertain. The germline V gene has CDR1 DFQATT and CDR2 SNEGSKA (reference sequence). The V gene lost 0 bases and the J gene lost 2 bases, with 8 bases spanning the gap. The CDR3 sequence is 14 residues long. CDR3 residues: CSARDRAGNQPQHF. The CDR3 DNA is TGCAGTGCTAGAGATCGGGCAGGCAATCAGCCCCAGCATTTT.

The chain combines TRBV7-9 with TRBJ2-5; D uncertain. CDR3 length: 13 amino acids. V gave up 5 bases and J gave up 1 base, with 8 bases separating them. Germline-derived CDR1 and CDR2 are SEHNR and FQNEAQ (reference sequence). CDR3 coding DNA: TGTGCCAGCAGCCGAGTTGTCCAAGAGACCCAGTACTTC. Its protein is CASSRVVQETQYF.

This clonotype was seen only a few times. The rearrangement uses TRBV6-2 or TRBV6-3 and TRBJ2-7; D unclear. From germline, CDR1 is MNHEY and CDR2 SVGEGT. The CDR3 totals 13 residues. V was trimmed by 2 bases and J by 3 bases, leaving 8 bases between them. The CDR3 region is CASSYPDRYEQYF. As DNA, the CDR3 is TGTGCCAGCAGTTACCCCGACCGCTACGAGCAGTACTTC.

The chain recombines TRBV9 with TRBJ2-2, with D perhaps TRBD2 (6 bases). This CDR3 has 16 residues. CDR1 SGDLS and CDR2 YYNGEE come from the germline V gene. V lost 0 bases, J lost 2 bases, and 11 bases lay in between. CDR3 coding DNA: TGTGCCAGCAGCGTAGGGTCGGGAGTCAACACCGGGGAGCTGTTTTTT. This sequence encodes CASSVGSGVNTGELFF. Full variable domain (rest looked up from reference TRBV9 and TRBJ2-2): DSGVTQTPKHLITATGQRVTLRCSPRSGDLSVYWYQQSLDQGLQFLIQYYNGEERAKGNILERFSAQQFPDLHSELNLSSLELGDSALYFCASSVGSGVNTGELFFGEGSRLTVL.

This clonotype was seen only a few times. The chain combines TRBV20-1 with TRBJ2-5; 7 positions match TRBD2. This CDR3 is 16 amino acids long. V lost 6 bases to trimming and J lost 1 base; unmatched junction nucleotides: 14. Germline V CDR1 and CDR2: DFQATT, SNEGSKA (reference sequence). CDR3 region: CSASRLSGAFQETQYF. For the CDR3, the DNA is TGCAGTGCGTCCAGGTTGAGCGGGGCCTTCCAAGAGACCCAGTACTTC.